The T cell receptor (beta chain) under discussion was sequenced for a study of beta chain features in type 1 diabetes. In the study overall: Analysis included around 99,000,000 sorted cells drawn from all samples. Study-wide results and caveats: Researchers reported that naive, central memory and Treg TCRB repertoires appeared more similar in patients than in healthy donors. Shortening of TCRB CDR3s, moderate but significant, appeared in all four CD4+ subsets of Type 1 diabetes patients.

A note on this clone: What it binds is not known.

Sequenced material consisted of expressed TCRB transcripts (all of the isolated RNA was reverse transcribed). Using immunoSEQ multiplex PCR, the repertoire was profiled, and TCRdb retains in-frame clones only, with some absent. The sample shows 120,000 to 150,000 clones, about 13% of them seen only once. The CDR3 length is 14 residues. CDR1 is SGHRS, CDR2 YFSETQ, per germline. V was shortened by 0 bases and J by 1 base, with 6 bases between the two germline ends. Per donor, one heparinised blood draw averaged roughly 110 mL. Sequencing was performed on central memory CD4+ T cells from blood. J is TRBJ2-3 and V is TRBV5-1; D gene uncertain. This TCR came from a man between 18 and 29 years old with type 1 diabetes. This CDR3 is CASSLVEGTDTQYF. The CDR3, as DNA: TGCGCCAGCAGCTTGGTAGAGGGCACAGATACGCAGTATTTT.